What follows are 19 T cell receptor beta chains derived from one specimen sequenced in a study of blood T cell repertoires in COVID-19. Profiled with immunoSEQ multiplex PCR; TCRdb holds only in-frame clones, not every one. In the table there are fewer than 300,000 clones, 70% to 90% of which are singletons. Sequencing was performed on peripheral blood. The receptors were gathered from a woman between 70 and 85 years old with active or convalescent COVID-19.

This rearrangement joins TRBV5-6 to TRBJ1-1, with D perhaps matching TRBD1 (5 bases). V was clipped by 6 bases and J by 3 bases, with 12 bases between them. Germline V gene data show CDR1 as SGHDT and CDR2 as YYEEEE. This CDR3 comprises 13 residues. CDR3 in amino acids: CASILLGDTEAFF. CDR3 coding DNA: TGTGCCAGCATCCTCCTAGGGGACACTGAAGCTTTCTTT.

The table lists this clone with a few counts. The chain employs TRBV28 and TRBJ1-2; no definite D call. The CDR3 is made up of 11 amino acids. Between the trimmed V and J ends, which lost 8 bases and 5 bases, there was a span of 9 bases. Germline values: CDR1 MDHEN, CDR2 SYDVKM. Here the CDR3 reads CASRALYGYTF. The CDR3 coding sequence is TGTGCCAGCCGAGCCTTATATGGCTACACCTTC.

The chain uses TRBV27 and TRBJ1-3; perhaps TRBD1 as D (5 bases). The germline gives CDR1 MNHEY, CDR2 SMNVEV (reference sequence). The CDR3 covers 14 residues. V was pared by 3 bases and J by 4 bases, with 10 bases between. The CDR3 protein is CASSLSQAGNTIYF. The CDR3 DNA reads as TGTGCCAGCAGTTTGTCACAGGCCGGAAACACCATATATTTT.

This chain connects TRBV30 to TRBJ1-4; D unclear. Germline values: CDR1 GTSNPN, CDR2 SVGIG (reference sequence). Trimming took off 0 bases at V and 4 bases at J, with 6 bases between the two ends. The CDR3 is 13 residues long. In DNA, the CDR3 is TGTGCCTGGAGTGTGGACTATAATGAAAAACTGTTTTTT. Its translation: CAWSVDYNEKLFF.

V usage is TRBV7-8 and J usage is TRBJ1-1; no reliable D call. CDR1 SGHVS and CDR2 FQNEAQ come from the germline V gene. Trimming stripped 1 base from V and 8 bases from J, with 11 bases between. This CDR3 spans 13 amino acids. CDR3 DNA: TGTGCCAGCAGCTTAGGGGTCTGGAGAGAAGCTTTCTTT. This encodes CASSLGVWREAFF. Full variable domain (rest looked up from reference TRBV7-8 and TRBJ1-1): GAGVSQSPRYKVAKRGQDVALRCDPISGHVSLFWYQQALGQGPEFLTYFQNEAQLDKSGLPSDRFFAERPEGSVSTLKIQRTQQEDSAVYLCASSLGVWREAFFGQGTRLTVV.

The chain couples TRBV11-1 to TRBJ2-6; D call uncertain. Trimming shortened V by 8 bases and J by 0 bases, and 11 bases separated the two germline ends. This CDR3 contains 15 residues. CDR1 and CDR2 from the germline V gene are SGHAT and FQDESV (reference sequence). The CDR3 DNA sequence: TGTGCCAGCGTAGGCGGCCGCTCTGGGGCCAACGTCCTGACTTTC. Translating it yields CASVGGRSGANVLTF.

V gene TRBV27 combines with J gene TRBJ1-4, with D perhaps TRBD1 (6 bases). The V end lost 8 bases, the J end lost 5 bases, and 12 bases lay between the germline ends. The CDR3 is 13 residues long. Germline V gives CDR1 MNHEY, CDR2 SMNVEV (reference sequence). In DNA, the CDR3 is TGTGCCAGCCGAGAGGGGGGGAATGAAAAACTGTTTTTT. Its protein product is CASREGGNEKLFF.

This clone was detected only once. The rearrangement links TRBV28 to TRBJ2-1, with 8 bases that match TRBD2. CDR1 MDHEN and CDR2 SYDVKM come from the germline V gene. This CDR3 is built from 15 residues. V dropped 7 bases and J dropped 9; count of bases not matched to a gene: 14. CDR3 protein: CASNKPGLEFVEQFF. The CDR3 DNA reads TGTGCCAGCAATAAACCGGGACTAGAATTCGTTGAGCAGTTCTTC.

This chain connects TRBV11-2 to TRBJ2-7; no clear D. The CDR3 is 13 amino acids. Per germline, CDR1 SGHAT and CDR2 FQNNGV. The germline V and J ends were trimmed by 3 bases and 1 base, with 7 bases remaining between them. CDR3 sequence (DNA): TGTGCCAGCAGCTTTGACACATCCTACGAGCAGTACTTC. Its translation: CASSFDTSYEQYF.

The rearrangement joins TRBV29-1 to TRBJ2-2, with D possibly matching TRBD2 (6 bases). The CDR3 runs 15 residues. Trimming took off 4 bases at V and 5 bases at J, with 17 bases between the two ends. The V gene's germline CDR1 is SQVTM and CDR2 ANQGSEA. The CDR3 reads CSVVTGVGFTGELFF. The CDR3 DNA is TGCAGCGTTGTGACGGGGGTTGGTTTTACCGGGGAGCTGTTTTTT.

Only a few counts were recorded for this clone. The chain employs TRBV6-5 and TRBJ1-1, with a possible D match to TRBD1 (5 bases). There are 12 residues in the CDR3. Trimming left V 10 bases short and J 0 bases short, with 9 bases between. Germline V gene data show CDR1 as MNHEY and CDR2 as SVGAGI. The CDR3 coding sequence is TGTGCCACCCGGACATTGAACACTGAAGCTTTCTTT. Protein sequence: CATRTLNTEAFF.

CDR3 in DNA: TGTGCCAGCAGCCCGAATCGGGATAAGACTGAAGCTTTCTTT. As protein: CASSPNRDKTEAFF. The chain joins TRBV7-3 to TRBJ1-1; no clear D gene. The CDR3 totals 14 residues. V lost 5 bases and J lost 5, with 15 bases in between. From germline, CDR1 is SGHTA and CDR2 FQGTGA.

The gene calls are TRBV7-3 and TRBJ1-5; tentatively, D is TRBD1 (6 bases). This CDR3 comprises 15 residues. The ends were cut back, 4 bases at V and 5 bases at J, with 15 bases in the middle. The germline V gene has CDR1 SGHTA and CDR2 FQGTGA. The CDR3 loop is CASSSPGPGDQPQHF. As DNA, the CDR3 is TGTGCCAGCAGCTCGCCGGGCCCAGGGGATCAGCCCCAGCATTTT.

The chain is built from TRBV27 and TRBJ1-3, with D uncertain. The CDR3 has 13 amino acids. Germline V gene lookup returns CDR1 MNHEY and CDR2 SMNVEV (reference sequence). Deletions cut 3 bases from V and 0 bases from J, with 3 bases between. The CDR3 region is CASSFLSGNTIYF. The CDR3 DNA reads as TGTGCCAGCAGTTTCCTCTCTGGAAACACCATATATTTT.

The rearrangement joins TRBV4-1 to TRBJ1-1, with D tentatively TRBD1 (6 bases). This CDR3 has 15 residues. In germline, CDR1 is MGHRA, CDR2 YSYEKL. With 5 bases removed from V and 1 base from J, the gap between germline ends came to 14 bases. This chain's CDR3 is CASSEKGGANTEAFF. The CDR3 nucleotides read TGCGCCAGCAGCGAGAAAGGGGGAGCGAACACTGAAGCTTTCTTT.

A single count supports this clone. This chain uses TRBV7-2 with TRBJ2-7, with a possible D match to TRBD1 (6 bases). Germline CDR1 is SGHTA and CDR2 is FQGNSA. With 7 bases removed from V and 3 bases from J, the gap between germline ends came to 16 bases. The length of the CDR3 is 14 residues. CDR3 amino acids: CASTVAGAYYEQYF. For the CDR3, the DNA is TGTGCCAGCACCGTGGCAGGGGCCTACTACGAGCAGTACTTC.

This clone was observed a few times. J is TRBJ2-1 and V is TRBV5-4; tentatively, D is TRBD1 (7 bases). Germline V gene lookup returns CDR1 SGHNT and CDR2 YYREEE (reference sequence). With 5 bases removed from V and 5 bases from J, the gap between germline ends came to 17 bases. CDR3 length equals 15 residues. The CDR3 loop is CASRGAGTANNEQFF. The CDR3, as DNA: TGTGCCAGCAGGGGGGCGGGGACAGCTAACAATGAGCAGTTCTTC. The full variable domain, in which reference TRBV5-4 and TRBJ2-1 provide the parts outside the CDR3, is ETGVTQSPTHLIKTRGQQVTLRCSSQSGHNTVSWYQQALGQGPQFIFQYYREEENGRGNFPPRFSGLQFPNYSSELNVNALELDDSALYLCASRGAGTANNEQFFGPGTRLTVL.

This chain joins TRBV27 and TRBJ1-6, with D unclear. V gave up 2 bases and J gave up 4 bases, with 18 bases separating them. The CDR3 has 18 residues. Germline assignment: CDR1 MNHEY and CDR2 SMNVEV (reference sequence). CDR3 in amino acids: CASSLRAGSGVYNSPLHF. Written as DNA, the CDR3 is TGTGCCAGCAGTTTAAGGGCGGGCAGCGGGGTTTATAATTCACCCCTCCACTTT.

The CDR3 loop is CASGYFGQNYGYTF. The CDR3, as DNA: TGTGCCAGCGGCTACTTCGGACAGAACTATGGCTACACCTTC. This chain uses TRBV27 with TRBJ1-2; D perhaps matches TRBD1 (6 bases). The V end lost 8 bases, the J end lost 2 bases, and 15 bases lay between the germline ends. CDR1 and CDR2 (germline): MNHEY, SMNVEV (reference sequence). The CDR3 spans 14 residues.